The rows below give T cell receptor beta chains drawn from one sample of a study of blood T cell repertoires in COVID-19. Sequencing was performed with immunoSEQ multiplex PCR; in TCRdb, only in-frame clones are kept and a portion is missing. The sample lists fewer than 100,000 clones, 85% to 90% occurring once. Sequencing was carried out using peripheral blood. These receptors all stem from a man older than 75 in a cohort sampled during active COVID-19. Each CDR3 is given with its conserved first and last residue. D genes are given only for firm matches. The size entry is marked missing in some rows and otherwise reads once, few, many or a size class.

d_gene	abundance	v_gene	j_gene	CDR3aa	CDR3nt
NA	NA	TRBV14	TRBJ2-4	CASSQGTAINIQYF	TGTGCCAGCAGCCAAGGGACAGCGATAAACATTCAGTACTTC
TRBD1	few	TRBV19	TRBJ1-6	CASSTGTVYNSPLHF	TGTGCCAGTAGTACAGGGACAGTATATAATTCACCCCTCCACTTT
TRBD2	medium-sized	TRBV5-5	TRBJ2-5	CASSLELAGGRETQYF	TGTGCCAGCAGCTTGGAACTAGCGGGGGGACGGGAGACCCAGTACTTC
TRBD1	NA	TRBV5-1	TRBJ1-1	CASSFTGVNTEAFF	TGCGCCAGCAGCTTCACAGGGGTGAACACTGAAGCTTTCTTT
TRBD1	NA	TRBV27	TRBJ1-4	CASSPNPRGREKLFF	TGTGCCAGCAGTCCGAATCCCAGGGGGCGGGAAAAACTGTTTTTT
NA	NA	TRBV10-2	TRBJ2-3	CASSRTTDTQYF	TGCGCCAGCAGTAGGACAACAGATACGCAGTATTTT
TRBD2	NA	TRBV5-1	TRBJ2-1	CASSLDLAGVDEQFF	TGCGCCAGCAGCTTGGATTTGGCGGGGGTGGATGAGCAGTTCTTC
TRBD2	NA	TRBV2	TRBJ2-1	CASTQGSSGSGEQFF	TGTGCCAGCACCCAGGGATCTAGCGGGAGCGGTGAGCAGTTCTTC
TRBD1	NA	TRBV6-1	TRBJ1-5	CASSEGQGHQPQHF	TGTGCCAGCAGTGAAGGACAGGGGCATCAGCCCCAGCATTTT
NA	NA	TRBV6-5	TRBJ2-3	CASSYDGGEWSGTQYF	TGTGCCAGCAGTTACGACGGGGGAGAGTGGTCGGGTACGCAGTATTTT
TRBD1	NA	TRBV5-4	TRBJ2-2	CASSLDIRTGPTGELFF	TGTGCCAGCAGCTTGGACATACGGACAGGGCCCACCGGGGAGCTGTTTTTT
TRBD2	NA	TRBV16	TRBJ2-3	CASSQSRGADTQYF	TGTGCCAGCAGCCAATCGCGGGGGGCTGATACGCAGTATTTT
NA	NA	TRBV5-8	TRBJ2-7	CASSLLVADTHEQYF	TGTGCCAGCAGCTTGCTTGTGGCCGATACCCACGAGCAGTACTTC
NA	NA	TRBV20-1	TRBJ1-1	CSASSGVNTEAFF	TGCAGTGCTAGTTCCGGTGTGAACACTGAAGCTTTCTTT
TRBD1	NA	TRBV10-3	TRBJ1-2	CAISVSRGQDGYTF	TGTGCCATCAGTGTCAGCAGGGGGCAAGATGGCTACACCTTC
NA	NA	TRBV19	TRBJ1-2	CASSISRSGGGYGYTF	TGTGCCAGTAGTATATCCCGAAGCGGGGGCGGATATGGCTACACCTTC
TRBD1	NA	TRBV4-3	TRBJ2-7	CASSQDAPGQGLFYEQYF	TGCGCCAGCAGCCAAGATGCACCAGGACAGGGGCTTTTCTACGAGCAGTACTTC